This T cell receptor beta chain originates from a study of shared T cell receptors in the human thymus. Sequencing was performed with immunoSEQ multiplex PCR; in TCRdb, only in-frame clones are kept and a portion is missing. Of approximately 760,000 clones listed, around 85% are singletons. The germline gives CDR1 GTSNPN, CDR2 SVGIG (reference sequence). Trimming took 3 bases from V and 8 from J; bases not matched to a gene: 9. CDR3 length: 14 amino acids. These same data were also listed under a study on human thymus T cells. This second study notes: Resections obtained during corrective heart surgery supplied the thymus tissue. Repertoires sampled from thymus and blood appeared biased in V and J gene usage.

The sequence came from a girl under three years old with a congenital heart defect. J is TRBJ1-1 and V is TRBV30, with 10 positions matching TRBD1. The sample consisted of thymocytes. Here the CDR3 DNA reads TGTGCCTGGAGCTTGGGACAGGGGATCACAGAAGCTTTCTTT. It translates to CAWSLGQGITEAFF.